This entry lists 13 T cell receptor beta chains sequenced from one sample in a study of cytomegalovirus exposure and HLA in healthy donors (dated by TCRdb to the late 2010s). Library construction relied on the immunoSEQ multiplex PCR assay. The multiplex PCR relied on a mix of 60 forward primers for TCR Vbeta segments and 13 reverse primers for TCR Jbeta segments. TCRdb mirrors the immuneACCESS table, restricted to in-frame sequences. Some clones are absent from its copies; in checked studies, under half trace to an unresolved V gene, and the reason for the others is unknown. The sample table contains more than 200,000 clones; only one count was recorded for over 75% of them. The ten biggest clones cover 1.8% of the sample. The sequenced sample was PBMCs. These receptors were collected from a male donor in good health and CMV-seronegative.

CDR3 residues: CASTATEQTQYF. The CDR3 DNA reads as TGTGCCAGCACCGCGACCGAACAGACGCAGTATTTT. This chain joins TRBV6-6 and TRBJ2-3; no reliable D call. The V gene lost 7 bases and the J gene lost 9 bases, with 14 bases spanning the gap. CDR3 size: 12 residues. CDR1 and CDR2 (germline): MNHNY, SVGAGI (reference sequence).

The CDR3: CASSGRQPHLSTDTQYF. The DNA of the CDR3 is TGTGCCAGCAGTGGCCGACAGCCACACCTTAGCACAGATACGCAGTATTTT. The J gene is TRBJ2-3, the V gene TRBV27; D is perhaps TRBD1 (5 bases). Germline CDR1 MNHEY, CDR2 SMNVEV (reference sequence). The CDR3 covers 17 residues. V was shortened by 5 bases and J by 0 bases, with 18 bases between the two germline ends.

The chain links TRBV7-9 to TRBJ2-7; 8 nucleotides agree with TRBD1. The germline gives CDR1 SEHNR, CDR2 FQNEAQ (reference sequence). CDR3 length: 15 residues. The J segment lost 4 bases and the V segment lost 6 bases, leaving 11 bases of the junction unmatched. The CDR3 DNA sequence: TGTGCCAGCAGTACAGGGGGTAGGGTAAGATACGAGCAGTACTTC. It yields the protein CASSTGGRVRYEQYF.

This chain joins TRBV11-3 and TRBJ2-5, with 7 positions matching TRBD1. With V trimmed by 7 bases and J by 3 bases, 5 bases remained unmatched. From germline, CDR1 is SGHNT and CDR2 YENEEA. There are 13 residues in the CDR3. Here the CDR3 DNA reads TGTGCCAGCACCCCCGGGACAGAAGAGACCCAGTACTTC. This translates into CASTPGTEETQYF.

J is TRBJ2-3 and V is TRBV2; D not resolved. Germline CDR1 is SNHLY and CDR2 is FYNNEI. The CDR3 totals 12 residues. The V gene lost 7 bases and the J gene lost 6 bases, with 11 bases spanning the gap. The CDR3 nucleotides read TGTGCCAGCACCGTTAATTCGGATACGCAGTATTTT. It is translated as CASTVNSDTQYF.

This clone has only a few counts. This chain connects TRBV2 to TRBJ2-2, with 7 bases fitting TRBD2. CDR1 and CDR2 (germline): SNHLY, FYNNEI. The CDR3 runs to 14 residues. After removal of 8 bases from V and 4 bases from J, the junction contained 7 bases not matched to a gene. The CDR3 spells CASARDYGTGELFF. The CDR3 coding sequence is TGTGCCAGCGCGCGGGACTATGGCACCGGGGAGCTGTTTTTT.

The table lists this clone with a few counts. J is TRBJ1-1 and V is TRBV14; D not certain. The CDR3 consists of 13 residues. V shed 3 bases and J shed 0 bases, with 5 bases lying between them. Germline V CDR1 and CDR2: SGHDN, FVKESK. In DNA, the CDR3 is TGTGCCAGCAGCCATAGAATGAACACTGAAGCTTTCTTT. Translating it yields CASSHRMNTEAFF.

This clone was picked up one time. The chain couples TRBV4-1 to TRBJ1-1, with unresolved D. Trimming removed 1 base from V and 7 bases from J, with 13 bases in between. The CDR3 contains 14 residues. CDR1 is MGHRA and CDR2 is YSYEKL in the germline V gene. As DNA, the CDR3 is TGCGCCAGCAGCCAAGTCGGCCCCAGAGGTGAAGCTTTCTTT. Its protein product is CASSQVGPRGEAFF.

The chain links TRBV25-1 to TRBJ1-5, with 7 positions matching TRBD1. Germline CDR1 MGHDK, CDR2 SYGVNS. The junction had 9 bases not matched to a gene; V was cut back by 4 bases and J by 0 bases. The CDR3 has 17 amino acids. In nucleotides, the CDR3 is TGTGCCAGCAGTGCCTCTGGGACAGAGGATAGCAATCAGCCCCAGCATTTT. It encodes CASSASGTEDSNQPQHF.

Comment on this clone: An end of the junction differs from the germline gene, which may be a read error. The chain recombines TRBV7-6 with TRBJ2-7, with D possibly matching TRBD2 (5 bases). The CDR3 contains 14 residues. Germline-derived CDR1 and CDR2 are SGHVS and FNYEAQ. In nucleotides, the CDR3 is TGTGCCAGCAGCTTAGGGAATCCGGGGTACGTGCAGTACTTC. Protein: CASSLGNPGYVQYF.

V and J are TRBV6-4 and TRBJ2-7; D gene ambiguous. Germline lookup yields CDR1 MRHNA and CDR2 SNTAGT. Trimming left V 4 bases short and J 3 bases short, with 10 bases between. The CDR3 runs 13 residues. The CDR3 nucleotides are TGTGCCAGCAGTGTGGGCGTTGGCTACGAGCAGTACTTC. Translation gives CASSVGVGYEQYF.

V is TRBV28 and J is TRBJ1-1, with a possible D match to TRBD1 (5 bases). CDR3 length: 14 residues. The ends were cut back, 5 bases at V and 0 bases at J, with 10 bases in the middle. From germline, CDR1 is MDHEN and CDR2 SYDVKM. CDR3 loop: CASSAGQVNTEAFF. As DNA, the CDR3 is TGTGCCAGCAGTGCGGGGCAGGTGAACACTGAAGCTTTCTTT.

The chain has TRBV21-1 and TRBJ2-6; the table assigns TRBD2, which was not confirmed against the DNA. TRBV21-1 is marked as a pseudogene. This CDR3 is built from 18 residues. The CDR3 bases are TGTGCCAGCAGCAAAGGTCTGGAGGTTCTCTCTGGGGCCAACGTCCTGACTTTC. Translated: CASSKGLEVLSGANVLTF.